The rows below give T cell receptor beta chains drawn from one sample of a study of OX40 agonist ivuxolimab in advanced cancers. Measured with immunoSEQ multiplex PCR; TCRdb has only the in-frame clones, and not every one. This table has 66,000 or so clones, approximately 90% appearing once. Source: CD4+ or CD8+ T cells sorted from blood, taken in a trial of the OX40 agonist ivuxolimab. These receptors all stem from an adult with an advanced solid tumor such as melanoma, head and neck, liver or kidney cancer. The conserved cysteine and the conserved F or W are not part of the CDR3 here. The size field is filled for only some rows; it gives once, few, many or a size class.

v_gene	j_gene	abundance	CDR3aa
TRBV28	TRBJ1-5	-	ASSLASNQPQH
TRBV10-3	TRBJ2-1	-	AISTPGQGALPNEQF
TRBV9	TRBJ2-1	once	ASSVLAGGPPYNEQF
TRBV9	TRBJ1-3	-	ASSAVSRVSGNTIY
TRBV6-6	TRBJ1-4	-	ASLEATNEKLF
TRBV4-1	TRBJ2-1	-	ASSQPPTGLDEQF
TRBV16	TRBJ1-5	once	ASSVSGTEGQPQH
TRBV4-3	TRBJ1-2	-	ASSQAPGWANYGYT
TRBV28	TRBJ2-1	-	ASSLWGGRQF
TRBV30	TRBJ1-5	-	AWSVQLSNQPQH
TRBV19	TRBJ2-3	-	ASSIGAFSTDTQY
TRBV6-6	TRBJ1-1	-	ASSYRGGFHTEAF
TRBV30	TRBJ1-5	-	AWSAGSGYQPQH
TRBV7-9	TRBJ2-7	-	ASSLGGSEQY
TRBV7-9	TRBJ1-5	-	ASSLGEPGNQPQH
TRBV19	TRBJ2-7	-	ASSDTPHEQY
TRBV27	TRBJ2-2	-	ASYEPTGELF
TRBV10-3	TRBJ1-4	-	AISNQGVNEKLF
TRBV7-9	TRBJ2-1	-	ASELNEQF
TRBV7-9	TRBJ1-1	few	ASSLSSGEAF
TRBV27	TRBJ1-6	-	ASSLSVDRGRSPLH
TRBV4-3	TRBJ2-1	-	ASSQSVVAGDFFNEQF